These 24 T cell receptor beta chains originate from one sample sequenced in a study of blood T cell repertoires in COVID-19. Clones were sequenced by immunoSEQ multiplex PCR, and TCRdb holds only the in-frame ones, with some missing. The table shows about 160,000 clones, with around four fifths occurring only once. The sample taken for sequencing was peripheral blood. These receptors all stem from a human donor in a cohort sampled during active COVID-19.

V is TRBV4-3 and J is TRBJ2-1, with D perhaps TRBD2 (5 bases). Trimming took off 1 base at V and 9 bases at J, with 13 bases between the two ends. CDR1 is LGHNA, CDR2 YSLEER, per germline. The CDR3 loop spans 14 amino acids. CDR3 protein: CASSQVLAIAEQFF. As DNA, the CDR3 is TGCGCCAGCAGCCAAGTCCTAGCAATCGCTGAGCAGTTCTTC.

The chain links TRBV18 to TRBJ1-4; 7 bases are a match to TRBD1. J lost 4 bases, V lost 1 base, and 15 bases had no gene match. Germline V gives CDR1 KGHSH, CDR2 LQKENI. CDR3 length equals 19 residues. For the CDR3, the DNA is TGTGCCAGCTCACCACTCGGAAGTCAGGGGGGATTCGGTAATGAAAAACTGTTTTTT. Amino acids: CASSPLGSQGGFGNEKLFF. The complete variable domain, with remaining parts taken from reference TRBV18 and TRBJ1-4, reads NAGVMQNPRHLVRRRGQEARLRCSPMKGHSHVYWYRQLPEEGLKFMVYLQKENIIDESGMPKERFSAEFPKEGPSILRIQQVVRGDSAAYFCASSPLGSQGGFGNEKLFFGSGTQLSVL.

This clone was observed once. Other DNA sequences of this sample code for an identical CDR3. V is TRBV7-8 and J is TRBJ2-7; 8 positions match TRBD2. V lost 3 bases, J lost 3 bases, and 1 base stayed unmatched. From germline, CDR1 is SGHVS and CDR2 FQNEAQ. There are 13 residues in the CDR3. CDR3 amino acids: CASSFRGGYEQYF. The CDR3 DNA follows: TGTGCCAGCAGCTTTCGGGGGGGCTACGAGCAGTACTTC.

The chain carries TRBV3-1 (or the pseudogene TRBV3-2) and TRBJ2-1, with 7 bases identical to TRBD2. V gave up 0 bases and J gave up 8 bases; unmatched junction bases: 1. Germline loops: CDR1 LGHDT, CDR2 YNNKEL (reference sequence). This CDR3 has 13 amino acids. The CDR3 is CASSQDSGYEQFF. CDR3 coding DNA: TGTGCCAGCAGCCAAGATAGCGGGTATGAGCAGTTCTTC.

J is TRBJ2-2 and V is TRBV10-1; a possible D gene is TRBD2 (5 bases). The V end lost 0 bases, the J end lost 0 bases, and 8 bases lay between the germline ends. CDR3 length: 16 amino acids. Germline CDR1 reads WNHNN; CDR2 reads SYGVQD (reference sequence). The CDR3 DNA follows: TGCGCCAGCAGTGAGTCGGGGAGAGCGAACACCGGGGAGCTGTTTTTT. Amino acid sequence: CASSESGRANTGELFF.

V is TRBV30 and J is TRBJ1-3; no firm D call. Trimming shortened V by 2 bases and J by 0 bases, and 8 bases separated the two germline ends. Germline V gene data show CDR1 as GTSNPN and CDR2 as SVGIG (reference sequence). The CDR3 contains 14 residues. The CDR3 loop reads CAWSTDGSGNTIYF. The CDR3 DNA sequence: TGTGCCTGGAGTACTGATGGCTCTGGAAACACCATATATTTT.

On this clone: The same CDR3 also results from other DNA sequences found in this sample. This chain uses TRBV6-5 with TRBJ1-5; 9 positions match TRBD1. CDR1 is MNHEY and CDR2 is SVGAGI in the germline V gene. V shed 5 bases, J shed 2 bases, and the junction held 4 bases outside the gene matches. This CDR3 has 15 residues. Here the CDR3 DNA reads TGTGCCAGCAGTAAACAGGGGGCGGGCAATCAGCCCCAGCATTTT. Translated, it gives CASSKQGAGNQPQHF.

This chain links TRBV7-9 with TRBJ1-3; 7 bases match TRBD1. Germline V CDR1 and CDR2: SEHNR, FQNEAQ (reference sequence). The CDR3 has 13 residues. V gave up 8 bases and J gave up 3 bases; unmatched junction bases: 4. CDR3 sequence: CASSTGNGNTIYF. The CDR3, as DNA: TGTGCCAGCTCGACAGGGAATGGAAACACCATATATTTT.

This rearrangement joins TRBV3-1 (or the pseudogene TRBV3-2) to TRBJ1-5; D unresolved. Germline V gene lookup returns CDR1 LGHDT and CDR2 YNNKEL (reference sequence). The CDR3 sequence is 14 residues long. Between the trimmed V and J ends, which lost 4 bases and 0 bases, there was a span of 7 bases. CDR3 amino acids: CASSRLYSNQPQHF. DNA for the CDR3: TGTGCCAGCAGCCGACTGTATAGCAATCAGCCCCAGCATTTT.

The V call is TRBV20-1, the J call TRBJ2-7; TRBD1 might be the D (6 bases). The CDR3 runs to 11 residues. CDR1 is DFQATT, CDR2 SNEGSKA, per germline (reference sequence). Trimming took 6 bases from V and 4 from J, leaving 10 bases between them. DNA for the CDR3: TGCAGTGCCCGAGGGGGTTACGAGCAGTACTTC. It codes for CSARGGYEQYF.

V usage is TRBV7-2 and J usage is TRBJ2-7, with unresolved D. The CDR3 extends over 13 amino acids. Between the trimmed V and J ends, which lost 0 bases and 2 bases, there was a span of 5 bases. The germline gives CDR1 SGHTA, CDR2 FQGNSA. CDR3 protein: CASSLAPTYEQYF. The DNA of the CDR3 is TGTGCCAGCAGCTTAGCCCCTACCTACGAGCAGTACTTC.

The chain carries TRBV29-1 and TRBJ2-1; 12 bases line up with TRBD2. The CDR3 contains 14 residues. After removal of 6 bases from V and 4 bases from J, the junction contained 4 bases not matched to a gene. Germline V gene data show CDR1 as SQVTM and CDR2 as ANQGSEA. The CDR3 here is CSVLAGGQYNEQFF. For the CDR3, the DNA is TGCAGCGTCCTAGCGGGAGGGCAGTACAATGAGCAGTTCTTC.

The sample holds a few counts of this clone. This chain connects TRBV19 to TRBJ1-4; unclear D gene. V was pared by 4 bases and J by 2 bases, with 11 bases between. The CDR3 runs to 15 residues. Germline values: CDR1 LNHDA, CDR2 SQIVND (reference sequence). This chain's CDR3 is CASSTTQATNEKLFF. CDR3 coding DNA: TGTGCCAGTAGTACGACCCAAGCGACTAATGAAAAACTGTTTTTT.

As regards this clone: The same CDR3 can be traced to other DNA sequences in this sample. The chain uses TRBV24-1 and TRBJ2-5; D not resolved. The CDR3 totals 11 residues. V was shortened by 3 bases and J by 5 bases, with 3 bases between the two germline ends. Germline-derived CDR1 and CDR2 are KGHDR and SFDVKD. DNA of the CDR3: TGTGCCACCAGTGATGGCGAGACCCAGTACTTC. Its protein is CATSDGETQYF.

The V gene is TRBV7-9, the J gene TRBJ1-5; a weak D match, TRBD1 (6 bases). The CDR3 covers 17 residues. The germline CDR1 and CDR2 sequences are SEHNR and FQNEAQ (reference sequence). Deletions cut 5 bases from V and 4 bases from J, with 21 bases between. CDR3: CASSRGFTTGINQPQHF. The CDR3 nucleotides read TGTGCCAGCAGCCGGGGTTTCACGACAGGAATTAATCAGCCCCAGCATTTT.

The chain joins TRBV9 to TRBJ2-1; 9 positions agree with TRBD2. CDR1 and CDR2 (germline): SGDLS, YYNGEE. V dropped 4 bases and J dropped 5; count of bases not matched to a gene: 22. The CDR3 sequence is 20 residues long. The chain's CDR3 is CASSLRTGFPSSGKNNEQFF. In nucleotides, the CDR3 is TGTGCCAGCAGCTTACGAACAGGGTTTCCGTCTAGCGGGAAGAACAATGAGCAGTTCTTC.

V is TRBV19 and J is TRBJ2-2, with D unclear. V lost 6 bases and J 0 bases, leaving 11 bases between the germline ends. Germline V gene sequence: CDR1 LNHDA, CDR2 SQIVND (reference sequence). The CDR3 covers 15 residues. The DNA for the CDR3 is TGTGCCAGTAGACCCTTTACGGCGAACACCGGGGAGCTGTTTTTT. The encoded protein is CASRPFTANTGELFF.

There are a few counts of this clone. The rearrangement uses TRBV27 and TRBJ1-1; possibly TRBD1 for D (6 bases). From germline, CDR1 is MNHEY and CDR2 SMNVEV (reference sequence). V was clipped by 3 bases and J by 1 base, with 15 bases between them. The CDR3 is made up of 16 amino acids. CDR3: CASSLQGWSRNTEAFF. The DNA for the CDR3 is TGTGCCAGCAGTTTGCAGGGGTGGTCCCGGAACACTGAAGCTTTCTTT.

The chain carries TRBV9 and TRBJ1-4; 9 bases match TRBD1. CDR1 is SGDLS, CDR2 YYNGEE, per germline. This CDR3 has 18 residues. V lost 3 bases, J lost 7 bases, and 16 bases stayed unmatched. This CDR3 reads CASSEGGTGMVRGEKLFF. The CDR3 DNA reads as TGTGCCAGCAGCGAGGGCGGGACAGGGATGGTTCGTGGTGAAAAACTGTTTTTT.

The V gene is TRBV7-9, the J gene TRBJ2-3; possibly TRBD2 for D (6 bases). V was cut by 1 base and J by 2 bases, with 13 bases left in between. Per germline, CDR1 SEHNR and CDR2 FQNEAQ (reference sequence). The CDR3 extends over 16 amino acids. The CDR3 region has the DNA TGTGCCAGCAGCTTAGACTTGGAGGGGACCACAGATACGCAGTATTTT. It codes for CASSLDLEGTTDTQYF.

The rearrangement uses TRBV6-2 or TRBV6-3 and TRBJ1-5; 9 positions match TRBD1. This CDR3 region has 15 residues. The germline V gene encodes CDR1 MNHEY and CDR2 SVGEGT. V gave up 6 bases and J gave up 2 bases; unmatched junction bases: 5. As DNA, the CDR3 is TGTGCCAGCAGCCTCAGGGACAGGGGCAATCAGCCCCAGCATTTT. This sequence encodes CASSLRDRGNQPQHF.

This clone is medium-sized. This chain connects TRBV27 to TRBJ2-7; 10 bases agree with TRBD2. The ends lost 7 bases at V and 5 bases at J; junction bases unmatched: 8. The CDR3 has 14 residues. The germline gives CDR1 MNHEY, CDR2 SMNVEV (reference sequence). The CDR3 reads CASTPGLAKHEQYF. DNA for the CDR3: TGTGCCAGCACACCGGGACTAGCGAAACACGAGCAGTACTTC.

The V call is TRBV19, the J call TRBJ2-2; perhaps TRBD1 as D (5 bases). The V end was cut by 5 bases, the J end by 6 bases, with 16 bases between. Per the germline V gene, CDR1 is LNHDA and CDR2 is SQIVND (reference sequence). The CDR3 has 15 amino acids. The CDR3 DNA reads TGTGCCAGTAGTGTCCCCGCACAGGTCCCCGGGGAGCTGTTTTTT. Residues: CASSVPAQVPGELFF.

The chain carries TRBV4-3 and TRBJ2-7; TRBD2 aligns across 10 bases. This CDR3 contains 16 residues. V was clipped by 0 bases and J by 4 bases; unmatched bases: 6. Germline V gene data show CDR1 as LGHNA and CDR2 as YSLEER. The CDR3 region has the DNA TGCGCCAGCAGCCAAGATATCGAGCGGGAGGGATACGAGCAGTACTTC. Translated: CASSQDIEREGYEQYF.